These T cell receptor beta chains were read from a single sample in a study of blood T cell repertoires in COVID-19. Sequencing was performed with immunoSEQ multiplex PCR; in TCRdb, only in-frame clones are kept and a portion is missing. The sample lists tens of thousands of clones, roughly 85% occurring once. The sample was peripheral blood. The receptors here all came from a human donor with acute or convalescent COVID-19. The donor label of this sample is uncertain. The CDR3 runs from the conserved cysteine through the conserved F or W. The D gene is left open where the match is weak. Size values are once, few and many counts, or a class for expanded clones, and some rows have none.

16 TRBJ2-3 NA TRBV4-3 TRBD2 TGCGCCAGCAGCCAAGATCCACTAGCGGGAGGAGATACGCAGTATTTT CASSQDPLAGGDTQYF
13 TRBJ2-7 NA TRBV2 TRBD2 TGTGCCAGCGGGAGCGGGATTTCATACGAGCAGTACTTC CASGSGISYEQYF
17 TRBJ2-1 NA TRBV9 TRBD2 TGTGCCAGCAGCGTAGGGGTGGGGCGGGAGCTCGACAATGAGCAGTTCTTC CASSVGVGRELDNEQFF
15 TRBJ1-5 few TRBV5-1 TRBD1 TGCGCCAGCAGCTTTACAGGGGATAGCAATCAGCCCCAGCATTTT CASSFTGDSNQPQHF
15 TRBJ1-1 NA TRBV4-1 NA TGCGCCAGCAGCCAAGGACAGGCGTTGAACACTGAAGCTTTCTTT CASSQGQALNTEAFF
17 TRBJ1-5 NA TRBV15 TRBD1 TGTGCCACCAGCAGAGATCTTCCCCCAGGGGGAGGTCAGCCCCAGCATTTT CATSRDLPPGGGQPQHF
16 TRBJ2-7 NA TRBV28 TRBD1 TGTGCCAGCAGTTCCCTGGGACAGGGGAGCTCCTACGAGCAGTACTTC CASSSLGQGSSYEQYF
13 TRBJ1-3 NA TRBV12-3/TRBV12-4 NA TGTGCCAGCAGTTTCTTCGCTGGAAACACCATATATTTT CASSFFAGNTIYF
18 TRBJ2-1 NA TRBV15 TRBD2 TGTGCCACCAGCAGGGGTCTCCCTGGAGCGGGAGGGCGCAATGAGCAGTTCTTC CATSRGLPGAGGRNEQFF
14 TRBJ2-7 NA TRBV11-3 TRBD1 TGTGCCAGCAGCTTACGACAGGGATCCTACGAGCAGTACTTC CASSLRQGSYEQYF
16 TRBJ2-3 once TRBV14 NA TGTGCCAGCAGCCAAGGGCTAGCACCTAGCACAGATACGCAGTATTTT CASSQGLAPSTDTQYF
18 TRBJ2-1 NA TRBV7-6 NA TGTGCCAGCAGCTTAGCCGTGAGACTAGTAGGGTACTACAATGAGCAGTTCTTC CASSLAVRLVGYYNEQFF
14 TRBJ1-4 NA TRBV6-5 NA TGTGCCAGCAGTCACAGGGACCGAAGTGAAAAACTGTTTTTT CASSHRDRSEKLFF
16 TRBJ2-1 NA TRBV5-4 TRBD2 TGTGCCAGCACTACTAGCGGGGGGGCGTCCTACAATGAGCAGTTCTTC CASTTSGGASYNEQFF
13 TRBJ1-6 NA TRBV30 NA TGTGCCTGGGCAGGGTGGCAGGATTCACCCCTCCACTTT CAWAGWQDSPLHF
14 TRBJ2-3 NA TRBV5-5 NA TGTGCCAGCAGCCGAGGACTACAGACAGATACGCAGTATTTT CASSRGLQTDTQYF
15 TRBJ2-1 NA TRBV11-3 NA TGTGCCAGCAGCTTGGGGCAGGGGTCCTACAATGAGCAGTTCTTC CASSLGQGSYNEQFF
13 TRBJ1-1 NA TRBV19 NA TGTGCCAGTAGACTAGGCCTGAACACTGAAGCTTTCTTT CASRLGLNTEAFF